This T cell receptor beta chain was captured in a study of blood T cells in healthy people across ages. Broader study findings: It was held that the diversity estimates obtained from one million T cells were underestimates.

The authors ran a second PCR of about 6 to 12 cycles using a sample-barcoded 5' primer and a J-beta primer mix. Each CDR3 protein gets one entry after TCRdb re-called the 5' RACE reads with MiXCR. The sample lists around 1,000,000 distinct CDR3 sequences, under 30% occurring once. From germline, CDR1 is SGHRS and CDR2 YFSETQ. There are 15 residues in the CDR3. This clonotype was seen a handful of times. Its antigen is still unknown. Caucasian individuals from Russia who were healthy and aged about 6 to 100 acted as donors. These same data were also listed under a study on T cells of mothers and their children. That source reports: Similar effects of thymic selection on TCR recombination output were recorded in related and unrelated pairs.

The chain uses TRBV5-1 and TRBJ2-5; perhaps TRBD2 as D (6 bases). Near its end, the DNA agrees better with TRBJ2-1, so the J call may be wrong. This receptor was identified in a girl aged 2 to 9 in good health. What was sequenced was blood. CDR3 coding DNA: TGCGCCAGCAGGTCTCTAGCGTTCTACTACAATGAGCAGTTCTTC. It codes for CASRSLAFYYNEQFF.